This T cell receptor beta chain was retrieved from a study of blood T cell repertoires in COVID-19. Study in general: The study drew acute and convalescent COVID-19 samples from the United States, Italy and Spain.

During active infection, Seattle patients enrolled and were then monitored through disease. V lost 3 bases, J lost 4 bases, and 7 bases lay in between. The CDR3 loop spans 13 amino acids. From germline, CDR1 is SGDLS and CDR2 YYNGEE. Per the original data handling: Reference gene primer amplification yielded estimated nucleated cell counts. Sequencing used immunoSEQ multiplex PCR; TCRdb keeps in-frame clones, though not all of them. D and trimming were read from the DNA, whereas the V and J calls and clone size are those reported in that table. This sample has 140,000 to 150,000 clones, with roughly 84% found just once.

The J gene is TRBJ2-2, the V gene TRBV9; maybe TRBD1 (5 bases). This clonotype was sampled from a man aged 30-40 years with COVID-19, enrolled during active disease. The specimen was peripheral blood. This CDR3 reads CASSATVTGELFF. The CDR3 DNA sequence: TGTGCCAGCAGCGCGACAGTCACCGGGGAGCTGTTTTTT. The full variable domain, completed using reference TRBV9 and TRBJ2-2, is DSGVTQTPKHLITATGQRVTLRCSPRSGDLSVYWYQQSLDQGLQFLIQYYNGEERAKGNILERFSAQQFPDLHSELNLSSLELGDSALYFCASSATVTGELFFGEGSRLTVL.